Listed below are T cell receptor beta chains from one sample, sequenced in a study of blood T cell repertoires in COVID-19. TCRdb keeps only in-frame clones here, not all; method: immunoSEQ multiplex PCR. The sample includes approximately 20,000 clones, approximately 91% of them seen just once. The specimen sequenced was peripheral blood. These receptors all come from a human donor in a cohort sampled during active COVID-19. Each CDR3 is given with its conserved first and last residue. A D gene is named only where the DNA matches it firmly. The listing skips clone size in some rows; elsewhere it reads once, few, many or a size class.

d_call	v_call	j_call	clone_size	cdr3_aa	cdr3_nt
NA	TRBV6-2/TRBV6-3	TRBJ2-1	once	CASTPTGSRNEQFF	TGTGCCAGCACCCCAACAGGGTCTAGGAATGAGCAGTTCTTC
NA	TRBV19	TRBJ2-1	NA	CASSIKLASTFNEQFF	TGTGCCAGTAGTATCAAGCTCGCTAGTACCTTCAATGAGCAGTTCTTC
TRBD1	TRBV2	TRBJ1-6	NA	CASSDRGQAGSPLHF	TGTGCCAGCAGTGATAGGGGACAGGCAGGTTCACCCCTCCACTTT
NA	TRBV5-4	TRBJ1-1	NA	CATLRGNTEAFF	TGTGCCACCTTGCGGGGCAACACTGAAGCTTTCTTT
NA	TRBV27	TRBJ1-2	NA	CASSLSSINYGYTF	TGTGCCAGCAGTTTATCATCTATTAACTATGGCTACACCTTC
TRBD1	TRBV5-1	TRBJ1-1	NA	CASSVDGTGLTEAFF	TGCGCCAGCAGCGTGGACGGGACAGGGCTCACTGAAGCTTTCTTT
TRBD1	TRBV28	TRBJ2-7	NA	CASSPSGQHYEQYF	TGTGCCAGCAGTCCCTCGGGACAGCACTACGAGCAGTACTTC
NA	TRBV5-1	TRBJ1-4	NA	CASSLGASERLFF	TGCGCCAGCAGCTTGGGTGCGTCCGAGAGACTGTTTTTT
NA	TRBV6-5	TRBJ1-6	NA	CASRQDRYNSPLHF	TGTGCCAGCAGACAAGACAGGTATAATTCACCCCTCCACTTT
NA	TRBV6-5	TRBJ1-6	NA	CASSRDILLNSPLHF	TGTGCCAGCAGCCGGGACATTCTCCTAAATTCACCCCTCCACTTT
NA	TRBV19	TRBJ1-1	once	CASKNQGSQFGGTEAFF	TGTGCCAGTAAAAATCAGGGGTCGCAGTTTGGCGGGACTGAAGCTTTCTTT
NA	TRBV27	TRBJ2-7	NA	CASSFLGPGNEQYF	TGTGCCAGCAGCTTTCTAGGTCCGGGAAACGAGCAGTACTTC
TRBD1	TRBV10-1	TRBJ1-1	NA	CASRRQGNTEAFF	TGCGCCAGCAGAAGACAGGGGAACACTGAAGCTTTCTTT
NA	TRBV10-2	TRBJ1-2	NA	CASSDLAWGGETNYGYTF	TGCGCCAGCAGTGATCTCGCCTGGGGAGGGGAAACTAACTATGGCTACACCTTC
NA	TRBV27	TRBJ2-3	NA	CASSLYAGESTDTQYF	TGTGCCAGCAGTTTGTATGCAGGGGAGAGCACAGATACGCAGTATTTT
NA	TRBV24-1	TRBJ2-5	NA	CATSDPERFQETQYF	TGTGCCACCAGTGACCCCGAGCGATTCCAAGAGACCCAGTACTTC
NA	TRBV19	TRBJ1-2	NA	CASSITGPGYGYTF	TGTGCCAGTAGTATAACAGGGCCGGGCTATGGCTACACCTTC
TRBD1	TRBV5-4	TRBJ2-6	NA	CASSLGGDRVAGANVLTF	TGTGCCAGTTCCCTTGGGGGGGACAGGGTGGCTGGGGCCAACGTCCTGACTTTC
TRBD2	TRBV19	TRBJ2-1	NA	CASRLTPQLAGADSSYNEQFF	TGTGCCAGTAGACTCACTCCCCAACTAGCGGGGGCCGATAGCTCCTACAATGAGCAGTTCTTC
TRBD2	TRBV7-3	TRBJ2-5	NA	CASSANEREWETQYF	TGTGCCAGCAGCGCCAACGAGCGGGAGTGGGAGACCCAGTACTTC
NA	TRBV15	TRBJ2-7	NA	CATSRDLAGTYEQYF	TGTGCCACCAGCAGAGATTTGGCAGGAACCTACGAGCAGTACTTC
TRBD1	TRBV5-1	TRBJ2-5	NA	CASSSGTGGYSYQETQYF	TGCGCCAGCAGCTCCGGGACAGGGGGCTACTCGTACCAAGAGACCCAGTACTTC
NA	TRBV5-8	TRBJ1-4	NA	CASSLAGPGEKLFF	TGTGCCAGCAGCTTAGCCGGCCCCGGGGAAAAACTGTTTTTT
TRBD1	TRBV5-1	TRBJ2-2	NA	CASRAGGTGELFF	TGCGCCAGCAGGGCAGGGGGCACCGGGGAGCTGTTTTTT
TRBD2	TRBV13	TRBJ2-3	NA	CASSLTSVTDTQYF	TGTGCCAGCAGCTTAACTAGCGTGACAGATACGCAGTATTTT
NA	TRBV2	TRBJ1-5	NA	CASSGSSGGNQPQHF	TGTGCCAGCAGTGGGTCATCGGGAGGCAATCAGCCCCAGCATTTT
TRBD1	TRBV7-2	TRBJ1-2	NA	CASSLAGQGPYGYTF	TGTGCCAGCAGCTTAGCAGGACAGGGACCATATGGCTACACCTTC
TRBD1	TRBV10-3	TRBJ2-7	NA	CAISGGGQGRYVVAYEQYF	TGTGCCATCAGTGGGGGGGGACAGGGGCGATATGTAGTGGCCTACGAGCAGTACTTC
TRBD1	TRBV6-5	TRBJ2-1	NA	CASTVPRGEQFF	TGTGCCAGCACCGTACCCAGGGGGGAGCAGTTCTTC
NA	TRBV19	TRBJ2-7	NA	CASRPQGSYEQYF	TGTGCCAGTAGACCGCAGGGATCCTACGAGCAGTACTTC
NA	TRBV9	TRBJ2-7	NA	CASSIGGGIRSEQYF	TGTGCCAGCAGCATCGGAGGAGGGATCAGGTCCGAGCAGTACTTC
NA	TRBV29-1	TRBJ1-2	NA	CSVERQVVNYGYTF	TGCAGCGTTGAACGGCAGGTCGTTAACTATGGCTACACCTTC
TRBD2	TRBV30	TRBJ2-1	NA	CAWSARTSGVKYNEQFF	TGTGCCTGGAGTGCCAGGACTAGCGGGGTCAAGTACAATGAGCAGTTCTTC
TRBD1	TRBV18	TRBJ1-2	NA	CASSRKESGGLSYGYTF	TGTGCCAGCTCACGAAAAGAATCAGGGGGACTGAGCTATGGCTACACCTTC
NA	TRBV25-1	TRBJ2-2	once	CASHARGVRTGELFF	TGTGCCAGCCACGCCAGGGGGGTTCGGACCGGGGAGCTGTTTTTT
NA	TRBV19	TRBJ1-1	NA	CASSRGANTEAFF	TGTGCCAGTAGTAGGGGAGCGAACACTGAAGCTTTCTTT
TRBD1	TRBV6-4	TRBJ2-7	NA	CASSSGQGREQYF	TGTGCCAGCAGTTCCGGACAGGGACGGGAGCAGTACTTC
NA	TRBV20-1	TRBJ1-5	NA	CSASYGGAGNQPQHF	TGCAGTGCTAGTTACGGAGGGGCGGGCAATCAGCCCCAGCATTTT
NA	TRBV7-9	TRBJ2-1	NA	CASSFGQQFF	TGTGCCAGCAGCTTCGGTCAACAGTTCTTC
NA	TRBV28	TRBJ2-3	NA	CATASSGFSDTQYF	TGTGCCACCGCTTCTTCAGGGTTTTCAGATACGCAGTATTTT
NA	TRBV30	TRBJ1-3	NA	CAWSRQGSSGNTIYF	TGTGCCTGGAGTAGGCAGGGGAGCTCTGGAAACACCATATATTTT
NA	TRBV9	TRBJ2-7	NA	CASSRAGYEQYF	TGTGCCAGCAGCCGGGCGGGATACGAGCAGTACTTC